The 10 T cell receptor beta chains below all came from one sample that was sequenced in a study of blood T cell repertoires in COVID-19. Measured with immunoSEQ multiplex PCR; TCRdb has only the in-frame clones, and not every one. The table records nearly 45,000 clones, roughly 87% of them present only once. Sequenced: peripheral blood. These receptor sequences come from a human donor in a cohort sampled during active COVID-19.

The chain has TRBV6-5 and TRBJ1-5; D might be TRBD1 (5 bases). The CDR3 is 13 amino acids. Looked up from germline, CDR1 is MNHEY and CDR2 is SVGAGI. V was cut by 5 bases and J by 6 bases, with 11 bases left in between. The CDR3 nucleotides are TGTGCCAGCAGTCTCCCGGGACTTCAGCCCCAGCATTTT. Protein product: CASSLPGLQPQHF.

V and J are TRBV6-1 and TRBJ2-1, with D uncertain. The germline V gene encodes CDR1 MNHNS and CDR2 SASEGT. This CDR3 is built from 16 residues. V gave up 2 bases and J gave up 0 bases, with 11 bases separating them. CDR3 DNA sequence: TGTGCCAGCAGTGAATCGCGAGGCGACTCCTACAATGAGCAGTTCTTC. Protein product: CASSESRGDSYNEQFF.

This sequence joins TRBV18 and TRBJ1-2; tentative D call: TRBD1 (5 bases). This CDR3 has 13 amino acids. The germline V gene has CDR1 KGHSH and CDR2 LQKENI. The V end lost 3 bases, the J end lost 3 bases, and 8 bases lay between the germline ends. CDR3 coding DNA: TGTGCCAGCTCACCCTCAGGGTACTATGGCTACACCTTC. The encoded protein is CASSPSGYYGYTF.

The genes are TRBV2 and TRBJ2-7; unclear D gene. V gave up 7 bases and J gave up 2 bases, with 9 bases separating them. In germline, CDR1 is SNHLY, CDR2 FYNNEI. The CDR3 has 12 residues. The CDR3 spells CASKPNPYEQYF. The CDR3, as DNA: TGTGCCAGCAAGCCGAACCCCTACGAGCAGTACTTC.

In DNA form, the CDR3 reads TGTGCCAGCAGCGCCAAGACTAGCGGGAGTCGGGGGAGCTCCTACAATGAGCAGTTCTTC. As protein: CASSAKTSGSRGSSYNEQFF. The chain combines TRBV9 with TRBJ2-1; 12 nucleotides align to TRBD2. Germline lookup yields CDR1 SGDLS and CDR2 YYNGEE. V lost 3 bases to trimming and J lost 0 bases; unmatched junction nucleotides: 13. The CDR3 length is 20 residues.

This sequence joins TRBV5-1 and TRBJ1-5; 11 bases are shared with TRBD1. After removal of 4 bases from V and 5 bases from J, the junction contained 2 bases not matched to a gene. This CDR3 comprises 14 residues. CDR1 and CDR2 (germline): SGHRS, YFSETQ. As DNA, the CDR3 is TGCGCCAGCAGCCAGGGACAGGGGGATCAGCCCCAGCATTTT. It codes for CASSQGQGDQPQHF. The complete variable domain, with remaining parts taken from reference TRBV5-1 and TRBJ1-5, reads KAGVTQTPRYLIKTRGQQVTLSCSPISGHRSVSWYQQTPGQGLQFLFEYFSETQRNKGNFPGRFSGRQFSNSRSEMNVSTLELGDSALYLCASSQGQGDQPQHFGDGTRLSIL.

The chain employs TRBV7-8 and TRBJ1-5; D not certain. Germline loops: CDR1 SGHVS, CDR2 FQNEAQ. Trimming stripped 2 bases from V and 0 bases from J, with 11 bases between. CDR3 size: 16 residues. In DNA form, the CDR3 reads TGTGCCAGCAGCTTACTCGGGTCTTATAGCAATCAGCCCCAGCATTTT. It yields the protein CASSLLGSYSNQPQHF.

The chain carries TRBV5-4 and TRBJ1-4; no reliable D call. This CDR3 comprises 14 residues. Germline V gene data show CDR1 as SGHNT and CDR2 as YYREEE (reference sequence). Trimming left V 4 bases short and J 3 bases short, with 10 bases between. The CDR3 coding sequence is TGTGCCAGCAGCCGAACGCCAGCTAATGAAAAACTGTTTTTT. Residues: CASSRTPANEKLFF. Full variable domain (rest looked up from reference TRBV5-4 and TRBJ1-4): ETGVTQSPTHLIKTRGQQVTLRCSSQSGHNTVSWYQQALGQGPQFIFQYYREEENGRGNFPPRFSGLQFPNYSSELNVNALELDDSALYLCASSRTPANEKLFFGSGTQLSVL.

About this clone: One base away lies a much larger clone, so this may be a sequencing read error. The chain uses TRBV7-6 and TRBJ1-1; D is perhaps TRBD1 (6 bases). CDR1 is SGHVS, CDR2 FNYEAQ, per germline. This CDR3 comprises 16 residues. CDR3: CTSSPHGGAGNTEAFF. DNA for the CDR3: TGTACCAGCAGCCCTCATGGGGGCGCGGGGAACACTGAAGCTTTCTTT.

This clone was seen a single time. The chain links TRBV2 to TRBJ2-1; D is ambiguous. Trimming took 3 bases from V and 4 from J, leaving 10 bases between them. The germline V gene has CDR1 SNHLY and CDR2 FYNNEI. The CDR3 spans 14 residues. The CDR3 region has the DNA TGTGCCAGCAGTGAGCGAGCGTATTACAATGAGCAGTTCTTC. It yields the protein CASSERAYYNEQFF. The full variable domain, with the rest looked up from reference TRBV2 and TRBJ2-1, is EPEVTQTPSHQVTQMGQEVILRCVPISNHLYFYWYRQILGQKVEFLVSFYNNEISEKSEIFDDQFSVERPDGSNFTLKIRSTKLEDSAMYFCASSERAYYNEQFFGPGTRLTVL.